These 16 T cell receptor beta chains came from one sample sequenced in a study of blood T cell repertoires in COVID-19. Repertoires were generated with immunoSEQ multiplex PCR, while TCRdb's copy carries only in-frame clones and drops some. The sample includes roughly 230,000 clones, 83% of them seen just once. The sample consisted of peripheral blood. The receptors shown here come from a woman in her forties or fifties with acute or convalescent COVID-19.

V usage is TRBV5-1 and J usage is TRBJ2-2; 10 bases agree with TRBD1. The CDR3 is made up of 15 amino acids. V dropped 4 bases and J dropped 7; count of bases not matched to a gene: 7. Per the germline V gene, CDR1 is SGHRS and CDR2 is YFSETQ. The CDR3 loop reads CASSPGTGVVGELFF. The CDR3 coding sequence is TGCGCCAGCAGCCCCGGGACAGGGGTGGTCGGGGAGCTGTTTTTT.

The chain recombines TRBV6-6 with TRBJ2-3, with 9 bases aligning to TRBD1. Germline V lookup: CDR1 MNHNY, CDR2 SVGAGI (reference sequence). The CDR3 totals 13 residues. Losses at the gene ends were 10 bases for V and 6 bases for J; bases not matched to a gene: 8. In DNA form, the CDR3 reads TGTGCCACCTACAGGGGGCGATCCGATACGCAGTATTTT. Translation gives CATYRGRSDTQYF.

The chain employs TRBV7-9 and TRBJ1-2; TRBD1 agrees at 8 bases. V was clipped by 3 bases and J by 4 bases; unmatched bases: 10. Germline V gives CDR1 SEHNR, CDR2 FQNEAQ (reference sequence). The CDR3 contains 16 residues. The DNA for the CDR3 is TGTGCCAGCAGCTTGGCAGGGGGCGAAGGTAGCTATGGCTACACCTTC. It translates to CASSLAGGEGSYGYTF.

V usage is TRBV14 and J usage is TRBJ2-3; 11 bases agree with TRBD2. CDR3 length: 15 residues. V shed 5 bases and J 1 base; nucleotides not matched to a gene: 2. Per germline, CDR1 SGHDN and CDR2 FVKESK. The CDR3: CASSSTSGGTDTQYF. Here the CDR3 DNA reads TGTGCCAGCAGCTCGACTAGCGGGGGCACAGATACGCAGTATTTT.

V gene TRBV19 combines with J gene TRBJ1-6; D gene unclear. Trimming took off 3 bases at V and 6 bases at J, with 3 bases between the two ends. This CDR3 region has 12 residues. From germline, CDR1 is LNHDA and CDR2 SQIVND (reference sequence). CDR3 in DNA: TGTGCCAGTAGTATGGCTAATTCACCCCTCCACTTT. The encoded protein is CASSMANSPLHF.

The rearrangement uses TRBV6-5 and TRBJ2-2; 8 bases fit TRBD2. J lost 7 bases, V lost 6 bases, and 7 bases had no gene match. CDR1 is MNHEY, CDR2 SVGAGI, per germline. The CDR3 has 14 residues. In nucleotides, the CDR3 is TGTGCCAGCAGCGGGGGGGAGGGAAGCGGGGAGCTGTTTTTT. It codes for CASSGGEGSGELFF.

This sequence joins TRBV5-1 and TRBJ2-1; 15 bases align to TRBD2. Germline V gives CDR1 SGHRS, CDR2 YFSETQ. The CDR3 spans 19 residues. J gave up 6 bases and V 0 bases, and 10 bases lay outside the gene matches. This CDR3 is CASSLGQGTSGRSINEQFF. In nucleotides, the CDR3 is TGCGCCAGCAGCTTGGGACAGGGGACTAGCGGGAGGTCCATCAATGAGCAGTTCTTC. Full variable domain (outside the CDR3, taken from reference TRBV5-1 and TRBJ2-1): KAGVTQTPRYLIKTRGQQVTLSCSPISGHRSVSWYQQTPGQGLQFLFEYFSETQRNKGNFPGRFSGRQFSNSRSEMNVSTLELGDSALYLCASSLGQGTSGRSINEQFFGPGTRLTVL.

The CDR3 loop reads CASSQDTTGAWGYTF. DNA for the CDR3: TGTGCCAGCAGCCAAGATACCACAGGCGCCTGGGGCTACACCTTC. This chain joins TRBV3-1 (or the pseudogene TRBV3-2) and TRBJ1-2; tentative D call: TRBD1 (5 bases). Looked up from germline, CDR1 is LGHDT and CDR2 is YNNKEL (reference sequence). CDR3 length: 15 amino acids. The V and J ends lost 0 bases and 8 bases respectively, with 16 bases between them.

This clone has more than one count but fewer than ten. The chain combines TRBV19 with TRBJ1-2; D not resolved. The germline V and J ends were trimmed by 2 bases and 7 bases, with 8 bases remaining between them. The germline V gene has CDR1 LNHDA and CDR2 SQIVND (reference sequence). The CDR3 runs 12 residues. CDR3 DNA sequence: TGTGCCAGTAGTATATACAGATCTGGCTACACCTTC. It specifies CASSIYRSGYTF.

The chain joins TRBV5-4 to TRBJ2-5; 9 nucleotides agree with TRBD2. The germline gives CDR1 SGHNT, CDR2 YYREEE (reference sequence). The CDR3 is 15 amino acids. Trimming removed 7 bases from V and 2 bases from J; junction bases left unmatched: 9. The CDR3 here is CASGKRLAEQETQYF. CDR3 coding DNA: TGTGCCAGCGGAAAGCGACTAGCGGAGCAAGAGACCCAGTACTTC. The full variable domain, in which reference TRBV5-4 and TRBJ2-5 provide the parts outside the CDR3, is ETGVTQSPTHLIKTRGQQVTLRCSSQSGHNTVSWYQQALGQGPQFIFQYYREEENGRGNFPPRFSGLQFPNYSSELNVNALELDDSALYLCASGKRLAEQETQYFGPGTRLLVL.

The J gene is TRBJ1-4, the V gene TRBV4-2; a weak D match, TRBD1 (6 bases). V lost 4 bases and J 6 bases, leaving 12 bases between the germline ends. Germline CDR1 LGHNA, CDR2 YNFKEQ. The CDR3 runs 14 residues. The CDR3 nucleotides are TGTGCCAGCAGCCCCTTGGGACAAGATGAAAAACTGTTTTTT. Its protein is CASSPLGQDEKLFF.

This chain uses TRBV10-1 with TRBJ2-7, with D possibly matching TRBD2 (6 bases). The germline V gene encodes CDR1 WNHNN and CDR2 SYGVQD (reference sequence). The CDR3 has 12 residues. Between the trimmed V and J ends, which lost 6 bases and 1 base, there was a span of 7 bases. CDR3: CASSAGSYEQYF. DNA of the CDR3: TGCGCCAGCAGCGCGGGGTCCTACGAGCAGTACTTC.

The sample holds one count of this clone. The chain's CDR3 is CSASERFVGYNEQFF. In nucleotides, the CDR3 is TGCAGTGCTAGTGAGCGGTTTGTGGGCTACAATGAGCAGTTCTTC. V gene TRBV20-1 combines with J gene TRBJ2-1; possibly TRBD2 for D (5 bases). V was trimmed by 3 bases and J by 3 bases, leaving 15 bases between them. The CDR3 length is 15 residues. Germline CDR1 and CDR2: DFQATT and SNEGSKA (reference sequence).

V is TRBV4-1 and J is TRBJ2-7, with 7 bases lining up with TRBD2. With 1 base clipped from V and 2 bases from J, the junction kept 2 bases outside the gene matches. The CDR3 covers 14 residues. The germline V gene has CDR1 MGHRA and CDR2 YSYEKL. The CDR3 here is CASSQVGGAYEQYF. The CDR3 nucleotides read TGCGCCAGCAGCCAAGTTGGGGGGGCCTACGAGCAGTACTTC.

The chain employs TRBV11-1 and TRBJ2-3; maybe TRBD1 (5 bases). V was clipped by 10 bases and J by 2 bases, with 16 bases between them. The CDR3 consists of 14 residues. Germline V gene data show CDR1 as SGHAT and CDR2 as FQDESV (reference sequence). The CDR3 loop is CATSKGFITDTQYF. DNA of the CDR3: TGTGCCACCTCGAAGGGGTTCATCACAGATACGCAGTATTTT.

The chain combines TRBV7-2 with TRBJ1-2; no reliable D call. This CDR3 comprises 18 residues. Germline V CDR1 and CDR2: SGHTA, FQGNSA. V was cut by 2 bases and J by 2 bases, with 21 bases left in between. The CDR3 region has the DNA TGTGCCAGCAGCTTATATTCGTTGGCACTAGCTATAAACTATGGCTACACCTTC. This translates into CASSLYSLALAINYGYTF.